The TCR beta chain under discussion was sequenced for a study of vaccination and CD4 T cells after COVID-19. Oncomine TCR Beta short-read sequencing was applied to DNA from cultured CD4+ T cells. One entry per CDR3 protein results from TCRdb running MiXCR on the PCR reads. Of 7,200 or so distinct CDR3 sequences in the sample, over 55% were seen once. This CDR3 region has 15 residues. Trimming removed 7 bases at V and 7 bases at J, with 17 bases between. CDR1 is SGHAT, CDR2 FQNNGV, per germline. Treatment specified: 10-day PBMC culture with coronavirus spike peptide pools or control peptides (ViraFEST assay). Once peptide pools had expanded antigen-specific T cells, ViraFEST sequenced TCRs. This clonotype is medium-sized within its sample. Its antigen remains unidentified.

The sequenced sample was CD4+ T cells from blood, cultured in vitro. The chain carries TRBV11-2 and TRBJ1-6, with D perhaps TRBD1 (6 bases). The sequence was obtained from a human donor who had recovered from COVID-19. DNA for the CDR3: TGTGCCAGCATCTTGGGGGGCAAGGGGAATTCACCCCTCCACTTT. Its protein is CASILGGKGNSPLHF.